The 11 T cell receptor beta chains in this list originate from one sample, sequenced in a study of T-cell memory formation after mild COVID-19. A single record per CDR3 protein comes from TCRdb applying MiXCR to the 5' RACE reads. This repertoire shows 400,000 or so distinct CDR3 sequences, around 18% found once; its top ten account for 8.4%. Source material: PBMCs or a T cell subset sorted from them (not recorded which). These TCRs come from an adult woman who had mild COVID-19 (a few samples of this study predate the infection). Cell type and time point are not known.

This clonotype was counted a few times. This chain links TRBV3-1 with TRBJ2-3; TRBD2 aligns across 10 bases. There are 17 residues in the CDR3. Per the germline V gene, CDR1 is LGHDT and CDR2 is YNNKEL (reference sequence). V shed 5 bases and J 6 bases; nucleotides not matched to a gene: 14. The CDR3 nucleotides are TGTGCCAGCAGCTTTAGCGGGAGGCTAACTCCAGGGGATACGCAGTATTTT. Its translation is CASSFSGRLTPGDTQYF.

The J gene is TRBJ2-7, the V gene TRBV30, with TRBD2 matching 11 bases. Germline CDR1 GTSNPN, CDR2 SVGIG (reference sequence). This CDR3 has 14 residues. The V segment lost 0 bases and the J segment 4 bases; nucleotides outside the gene matches: 2. CDR3 amino acids: CAWSVLAGEYEQYF. CDR3 bases: TGTGCCTGGAGTGTACTAGCGGGGGAGTACGAGCAGTACTTC.

In its sample, this clonotype was seen a few times. The V gene is TRBV7-6, the J gene TRBJ2-2; TRBD2 matches 10 bases. The CDR3 has 17 amino acids. Losses at the gene ends were 2 bases for V and 4 bases for J; bases not matched to a gene: 7. The V gene's germline CDR1 is SGHVS and CDR2 FNYEAQ. Here the CDR3 DNA reads TGTGCCAGCAGCTTAAACAGCGGGGGGGCTGGCACCGGGGAGCTGTTTTTT. It translates to CASSLNSGGAGTGELFF.

This chain uses TRBV19 with TRBJ2-5; either TRBD1 or TRBD2 may fit D (5 bases each). V shed 3 bases and J shed 2 bases, with 13 bases lying between them. The CDR3 is 15 residues long. CDR1 is LNHDA and CDR2 is SQIVND in the germline V gene (reference sequence). CDR3 loop: CASSIWDGEQETQYF. The CDR3 nucleotides are TGTGCCAGTAGTATCTGGGACGGAGAACAAGAGACCCAGTACTTC.

The chain is built from TRBV7-2 and TRBJ2-1; the D is unclear. Deletions cut 4 bases from V and 10 bases from J, with 14 bases between. The CDR3 extends over 13 amino acids. Germline V CDR1 and CDR2: SGHTA, FQGNSA. In nucleotides, the CDR3 is TGTGCCAGCAGCTCGACCCCCCACGGGGAGCAGTTCTTC. This translates into CASSSTPHGEQFF.

This clonotype occurred many times. The V call is TRBV14, the J call TRBJ2-1, with 8 bases identical to TRBD2. The CDR3 loop spans 17 amino acids. Germline V gives CDR1 SGHDN, CDR2 FVKESK. J lost 0 bases, V lost 4 bases, and 8 bases had no gene match. CDR3 nucleotides: TGTGCCAGCAGCCCGTATAGCGGGGCCTACTCCTACAATGAGCAGTTCTTC. Its protein product is CASSPYSGAYSYNEQFF.

V gene TRBV7-3 combines with J gene TRBJ1-5; D is undetermined. Germline CDR1 is SGHTA and CDR2 is FQGTGA. Trimming shortened V by 0 bases and J by 5 bases, and 5 bases separated the two germline ends. This CDR3 has 13 amino acids. CDR3 bases: TGTGCCAGCAGCTTAACGGCGGATCAGCCCCAGCATTTT. The encoded protein is CASSLTADQPQHF.

This clonotype has a handful of counts. The genes are TRBV10-3 and TRBJ1-2; a possible D gene is TRBD1 (6 bases). Germline V gene sequence: CDR1 ENHRY, CDR2 SYGVKD. The CDR3 length is 15 residues. Trimming shortened V by 7 bases and J by 2 bases, and 17 bases separated the two germline ends. The CDR3 region is CAITGGQNKNYGYTF. The CDR3 DNA reads as TGTGCCATCACTGGGGGGCAGAACAAGAACTATGGCTACACCTTC.

This clonotype was picked up many times. V gene TRBV4-1 combines with J gene TRBJ2-1, with 7 bases fitting TRBD2. Germline CDR1 MGHRA, CDR2 YSYEKL. This CDR3 spans 14 amino acids. With 1 base clipped from V and 5 bases from J, the junction kept 2 bases outside the gene matches. Here the CDR3 reads CASSQAGGNNEQFF. CDR3 bases: TGCGCCAGCAGCCAAGCCGGGGGGAACAATGAGCAGTTCTTC.

This clonotype was counted between two and nine times. V usage is TRBV30 and J usage is TRBJ2-7; 9 bases match TRBD1. CDR1 GTSNPN and CDR2 SVGIG come from the germline V gene (reference sequence). V lost 5 bases to trimming and J lost 0 bases; unmatched junction nucleotides: 2. The length of the CDR3 is 13 residues. The CDR3 region is CAWGQGSSYEQYF. In DNA form, the CDR3 reads TGTGCCTGGGGACAGGGGAGCTCCTACGAGCAGTACTTC.

The sample holds a few counts of this clonotype. DNA of the CDR3: TGTGCCAGCATCGGACAGCCGAACACTGAAGCTTTCTTT. Protein product: CASIGQPNTEAFF. This rearrangement joins TRBV27 to TRBJ1-1, with a possible D match to TRBD1 (6 bases). V shed 7 bases and J shed 1 base, with 10 bases lying between them. CDR3 length: 13 residues. Germline CDR1 and CDR2: MNHEY and SMNVEV (reference sequence).